The 28 T cell receptor beta chains below all came from one sample that was sequenced in a study of cytomegalovirus exposure and HLA in healthy donors. With 60 Vbeta and 13 Jbeta primers, the PCR was carried out. Some clones are missing from TCRdb's copy, which holds only in-frame ones; the method was immunoSEQ multiplex PCR. The sample lists some 80,000 clones, less than 80% occurring once. The sequenced material came from PBMCs. The receptor source for this set is a human donor in good health.

This sequence joins TRBV4-1 and TRBJ2-3; 14 bases align to TRBD2. Germline trimming cut 4 bases from V and 6 bases from J; bases unmatched to any gene: 9. CDR1 and CDR2 from the germline V gene are MGHRA and YSYEKL. The CDR3 extends over 17 amino acids. The CDR3 here is CASSLWGTSGGGDTQYF. The CDR3 DNA reads TGCGCCAGCAGCCTTTGGGGGACTAGCGGGGGAGGTGATACGCAGTATTTT.

This clone was detected a few times. The chain uses TRBV19 and TRBJ2-7, with 7 bases fitting TRBD1. CDR1 and CDR2 from the germline V gene are LNHDA and SQIVND (reference sequence). V lost 5 bases, J lost 3 bases, and 4 bases stayed unmatched. The CDR3 has 13 residues. In DNA, the CDR3 is TGTGCCAGTAGTCCCGGACAGGACTACGAGCAGTACTTC. This translates into CASSPGQDYEQYF.

The chain carries TRBV10-1 and TRBJ2-1; a possible D gene is TRBD1 (5 bases). The V gene lost 3 bases and the J gene lost 1 base, with 10 bases spanning the gap. The CDR3 contains 15 residues. CDR1 is WNHNN, CDR2 SYGVQD, per germline (reference sequence). CDR3: CASSEGQGSYNEQFF. The CDR3 nucleotides are TGCGCCAGCAGTGAAGGTCAGGGTTCCTACAATGAGCAGTTCTTC.

This rearrangement joins TRBV11-3 to TRBJ1-1, with D unresolved. The V and J ends lost 5 bases and 5 bases respectively, with 12 bases between them. CDR1 is SGHNT, CDR2 YENEEA, per germline. The CDR3 totals 13 residues. The CDR3 bases are TGTGCCAGCAGCCCCTATAGAGGGACTGAAGCTTTCTTT. Its translation: CASSPYRGTEAFF.

The gene calls are TRBV6-1 and TRBJ1-5; TRBD1 aligns across 9 bases. Germline loops: CDR1 MNHNS, CDR2 SASEGT. With V trimmed by 6 bases and J by 7 bases, 4 bases remained unmatched. This CDR3 spans 13 amino acids. The CDR3 protein is CASSRQGGQPQHF. The CDR3 DNA is TGTGCCAGCAGCCGACAGGGGGGCCAGCCCCAGCATTTT.

This clone appeared a few times. V gene TRBV5-1 combines with J gene TRBJ2-2, with 12 bases matching TRBD2. Germline CDR1 and CDR2: SGHRS and YFSETQ. The CDR3 runs to 14 residues. After removal of 7 bases from V and 4 bases from J, the junction contained 2 bases not matched to a gene. The CDR3 DNA follows: TGCGCCAGCCGACTAGCGGGGGCCACCGGGGAGCTGTTTTTT. As protein: CASRLAGATGELFF.

This clone has only one observation. The rearrangement uses TRBV2 and TRBJ2-5; 7 bases are a match to TRBD2. The junction had 17 bases not matched to a gene; V was cut back by 5 bases and J by 5 bases. The germline gives CDR1 SNHLY, CDR2 FYNNEI. CDR3 length equals 17 residues. The CDR3 region has the DNA TGTGCCAGCAGTCCAGTAATTCGGGGGGTTTCTGGGGAGACCCAGTACTTC. Translated, it gives CASSPVIRGVSGETQYF.

For the CDR3, the DNA is TGTGCCAGCAGTTTAGACAGAAACTACTACGAGCAGTACTTC. Protein sequence: CASSLDRNYYEQYF. The chain carries TRBV27 and TRBJ2-7, with a weak D call TRBD1 (5 bases). Trimming left V 2 bases short and J 3 bases short, with 11 bases between. Germline V gene sequence: CDR1 MNHEY, CDR2 SMNVEV (reference sequence). The CDR3 contains 14 residues.

The V and J genes are TRBV11-2 and TRBJ1-1, with TRBD1 matching 9 bases. CDR3 size: 16 residues. The germline CDR1 and CDR2 sequences are SGHAT and FQNNGV. After removal of 5 bases from V and 3 bases from J, the junction contained 10 bases not matched to a gene. This CDR3 reads CASSPHPGQGHTEAFF. CDR3 sequence (DNA): TGTGCCAGCAGCCCTCACCCCGGACAGGGGCACACTGAAGCTTTCTTT.

Comments on this clone: Other DNA sequences in this specimen translate into the identical CDR3. This rearrangement joins TRBV7-9 to TRBJ1-1; 7 bases align to TRBD1. This CDR3 is 14 amino acids long. V dropped 2 bases and J dropped 6; count of bases not matched to a gene: 6. Germline values: CDR1 SEHNR, CDR2 FQNEAQ (reference sequence). The CDR3 DNA sequence: TGTGCCAGCAGCTTAACGGGGACAGCCCCTGAAGCTTTCTTT. It is translated as CASSLTGTAPEAFF.

This clone was seen more than once but under ten times. The rearrangement uses TRBV19 and TRBJ1-1; no definite D call. V lost 3 bases to trimming and J lost 3 bases, with 11 bases between them. This CDR3 has 14 residues. Germline values: CDR1 LNHDA, CDR2 SQIVND (reference sequence). The CDR3 DNA sequence: TGTGCCAGTAGTATCGGGAAAGGGCACACTGAAGCTTTCTTT. Its protein is CASSIGKGHTEAFF.

This chain joins TRBV29-1 and TRBJ1-1; D ambiguous. V gave up 6 bases and J gave up 7 bases, with 18 bases separating them. CDR1 is SQVTM and CDR2 is ANQGSEA in the germline V gene. The CDR3 is 13 residues long. CDR3 bases: TGCAGCGTCGAAAGTGTTTTGTTCGGTGAAGCTTTCTTT. Residues: CSVESVLFGEAFF.

The rearrangement uses TRBV6-5 and TRBJ2-5; 13 bases are shared with TRBD2. J gave up 5 bases and V 6 bases, and 6 bases lay outside the gene matches. Per the germline V gene, CDR1 is MNHEY and CDR2 is SVGAGI. The length of the CDR3 is 15 residues. This chain's CDR3 is CASSPGLAGAETQYF. CDR3 in DNA: TGTGCCAGCAGCCCAGGACTAGCGGGGGCCGAGACCCAGTACTTC.

In its sample, this clone was seen a few times. CDR3 DNA: TGTGCCAGCAGTGGCTCCCCTCCCGGGGATCAGCCCCAGCATTTT. Residues: CASSGSPPGDQPQHF. The chain is built from TRBV2 and TRBJ1-5, with D unclear. Germline V gives CDR1 SNHLY, CDR2 FYNNEI. This CDR3 is built from 15 residues. V was clipped by 4 bases and J by 5 bases, with 15 bases between them.

This clone has more than one count but fewer than ten. The J gene is TRBJ2-3, the V gene TRBV27, with a possible D match to TRBD1 (6 bases). This CDR3 contains 15 residues. Germline values: CDR1 MNHEY, CDR2 SMNVEV (reference sequence). Trimming removed 3 bases at V and 0 bases at J, with 10 bases between. The DNA for the CDR3 is TGTGCCAGCAGTTTTCGACAGGTTAGCACAGATACGCAGTATTTT. Residues: CASSFRQVSTDTQYF.

This clone was picked up a small number of times. This CDR3 reads CASSLRTGGYLAEAFF. The CDR3 DNA follows: TGTGCCAGCAGTTTAAGGACAGGGGGCTATTTGGCTGAAGCTTTCTTT. The chain carries TRBV6-5 and TRBJ1-1; the match to TRBD1 covers 11 bases. The CDR3 loop spans 16 amino acids. Germline assignment: CDR1 MNHEY and CDR2 SVGAGI. The trim removed 4 bases at V and 6 bases at J, leaving 10 bases unmatched.

The rearrangement links TRBV7-2 to TRBJ1-1; D is unresolved. Trimming pared 3 bases from V and 0 bases from J, leaving 11 bases between. The CDR3 loop spans 15 amino acids. Germline CDR1 SGHTA, CDR2 FQGNSA. The CDR3 bases are TGTGCCAGCAGCTTCGAGTCCCTAATGAACACTGAAGCTTTCTTT. Its protein product is CASSFESLMNTEAFF.

This chain uses TRBV10-1 with TRBJ2-7; the D gene is possibly TRBD1 (6 bases). This CDR3 is built from 13 residues. The V gene's germline CDR1 is WNHNN and CDR2 SYGVQD (reference sequence). V shed 6 bases and J shed 3 bases, with 12 bases lying between them. The CDR3 spells CASSSGQHYEQYF. The CDR3 DNA reads as TGCGCCAGCAGCTCCGGACAGCACTACGAGCAGTACTTC.

The gene calls are TRBV5-4 and TRBJ2-5; D is perhaps TRBD2 (7 bases). Germline V gene sequence: CDR1 SGHNT, CDR2 YYREEE (reference sequence). The CDR3 consists of 14 residues. Trimming left V 3 bases short and J 2 bases short, with 11 bases between. The CDR3 protein is CASSSGGTQETQYF. The CDR3 bases are TGTGCCAGCAGCTCCGGGGGGACACAAGAGACCCAGTACTTC.

Only one count was recorded for this clone. DNA for the CDR3: TGTGCCAGCAGTTCGTCAGGTTGGAATGGCTACACCTTC. This encodes CASSSSGWNGYTF. This chain links TRBV28 with TRBJ1-2; D unresolved. Germline V CDR1 and CDR2: MDHEN, SYDVKM. With 4 bases removed from V and 6 bases from J, the gap between germline ends came to 12 bases. This CDR3 contains 13 residues.

The chain recombines TRBV5-1 with TRBJ2-1, with D perhaps TRBD1 (5 bases). Germline CDR1 is SGHRS and CDR2 is YFSETQ. Deletions cut 3 bases from V and 2 bases from J, with 9 bases between. The CDR3 runs to 14 residues. The CDR3 DNA reads TGCGCCAGCAGCTATAAGGGGACCTACAATGAGCAGTTCTTC. This encodes CASSYKGTYNEQFF.

This rearrangement joins TRBV6-4 to TRBJ2-1; TRBD2 is a possible D gene (7 bases). The CDR3 consists of 13 residues. Trimming left V 9 bases short and J 7 bases short, with 16 bases between. Germline CDR1 MRHNA, CDR2 SNTAGT. CDR3 sequence (DNA): TGTGCCAGACCGTTAGGGGGAGGGAATGAGCAGTTCTTC. Amino acids: CARPLGGGNEQFF.

The CDR3 DNA follows: TGTGCCAGTAGTATGGGCTTAAGGAACACTGAAGCTTTCTTT. Translating it yields CASSMGLRNTEAFF. The chain has TRBV19 and TRBJ1-1; D remains unclear. Trimming stripped 3 bases from V and 1 base from J, with 9 bases between. The germline V gene has CDR1 LNHDA and CDR2 SQIVND (reference sequence). This CDR3 contains 14 residues.

This clone was observed many times. This rearrangement joins TRBV4-3 to TRBJ1-3; D gene unclear. Trimming shortened V by 1 base and J by 4 bases, and 2 bases separated the two germline ends. The CDR3 is 12 amino acids. CDR1 is LGHNA and CDR2 is YSLEER in the germline V gene. The CDR3 region is CASSQAGNTIYF. DNA for the CDR3: TGCGCCAGCAGCCAAGCAGGAAACACCATATATTTT.

The chain links TRBV9 to TRBJ1-6; possibly TRBD1 for D (6 bases). Germline V lookup: CDR1 SGDLS, CDR2 YYNGEE. Trimming took off 3 bases at V and 7 bases at J, with 14 bases between the two ends. CDR3 length: 15 residues. In DNA, the CDR3 is TGTGCCAGCAGCGCCTCGCCGACAGGAAATTCACCCCTCCACTTT. Amino acid sequence: CASSASPTGNSPLHF.

V and J are TRBV9 and TRBJ2-1; 10 nucleotides match TRBD2. V shed 9 bases, J shed 5 bases, and the junction held 11 bases outside the gene matches. This CDR3 is built from 15 residues. CDR1 and CDR2 (germline): SGDLS, YYNGEE. The CDR3 region is CAILPWTSGDNEQFF. CDR3 bases: TGTGCCATCCTCCCTTGGACTAGCGGAGACAATGAGCAGTTCTTC.

The CDR3 is CASTGQGVGEQYF. CDR3 DNA sequence: TGTGCCAGCACCGGACAGGGGGTTGGCGAGCAGTACTTC. The J gene is TRBJ2-5, the V gene TRBV25-1; 10 nucleotides agree with TRBD1. The J call may be wrong; the DNA end is better matched by TRBJ2-7. The CDR3 covers 13 residues. Germline V CDR1 and CDR2: MGHDK, SYGVNS.

The DNA for the CDR3 is TGTGCCAGCAGACCAGCCGGGAGCCCCACCAACGAGCAGTACTTC. It encodes CASRPAGSPTNEQYF. The chain recombines TRBV6-6 with TRBJ2-5; a possible D gene is TRBD2 (6 bases). Near its end, the DNA agrees better with TRBJ2-7, so the J call may be wrong. This CDR3 region has 15 residues. Germline CDR1 reads MNHNY; CDR2 reads SVGAGI (reference sequence).